The sequence of this TCR beta chain was determined in a study of CD8+ T cells in alopecia areata. Germline CDR1 SEHNR, CDR2 FQNEAQ (reference sequence). Deletions cut 0 bases from V and 4 bases from J, with 7 bases between. CDR3 length: 13 residues. Study findings and constraints: The study found TCR sharing across patients less clear than in mice, possibly for HLA reasons. Lesional scalp, notably in alopecia totalis/universalis, had clonality above that of normal scalp. When scalp samples are sequenced, resident alphabeta T cells of normal skin are also captured.

In regard to this clone: Its antigen is currently unknown.

The authors extracted RNA and reverse transcribed it into cDNA as the sequencing template. Generated by immunoSEQ multiplex PCR, the TCRdb table keeps only in-frame clones and is missing some. The table lists about 200,000 clones, about 61% of them singletons, with 4.9% in the top ten. Sequencing was done on a sample of CD8+ T cells sorted from blood. The clonotype was recovered from a human donor in good health. The chain uses TRBV7-9 and TRBJ2-7, with no clear D. CDR3 coding DNA: TGTGCCAGCAGCTTAGCGGCCGAGTACGAGCAGTACTTC. Translation gives CASSLAAEYEQYF.